These 31 T cell receptor beta chains were sequenced from one sample in a study of blood T cell repertoires in COVID-19. Measured with immunoSEQ multiplex PCR; TCRdb has only the in-frame clones, and not every one. The data contain 250,000 or so clones, approximately 90% of them singletons. Sequencing was done on a sample of peripheral blood. The receptors were sampled from a man under 40 with COVID-19, enrolled during active disease.

This clone has a handful of counts. The J gene is TRBJ2-1, the V gene TRBV7-2; tentatively, D is TRBD2 (5 bases). Trimming removed 2 bases at V and 8 bases at J, with 7 bases between. The CDR3 has 12 residues. The V gene's germline CDR1 is SGHTA and CDR2 FQGNSA. CDR3 DNA: TGTGCCAGCAGCTTATACGGGGATGAGCAGTTCTTC. Its translation: CASSLYGDEQFF.

V gene TRBV28 combines with J gene TRBJ2-7; 10 bases are a match to TRBD2. CDR3 length equals 14 residues. Germline V gene lookup returns CDR1 MDHEN and CDR2 SYDVKM. V shed 7 bases and J 7 bases; nucleotides not matched to a gene: 10. The CDR3 here is CASTAGTSASEQYF. In nucleotides, the CDR3 is TGTGCCAGCACGGCCGGGACTAGCGCGTCGGAGCAGTACTTC.

V usage is TRBV5-1 and J usage is TRBJ2-5; D is perhaps TRBD1 (6 bases). The CDR3 spans 15 residues. Germline-derived CDR1 and CDR2 are SGHRS and YFSETQ. V was cut by 3 bases and J by 1 base, with 13 bases left in between. This chain's CDR3 is CASSSGRTAQETQYF. DNA for the CDR3: TGCGCCAGCAGCTCAGGGCGGACAGCCCAAGAGACCCAGTACTTC.

The rearrangement uses TRBV6-5 and TRBJ1-6; 8 bases align to TRBD1. CDR1 and CDR2 (germline): MNHEY, SVGAGI. Germline trimming cut 6 bases from V and 3 bases from J; bases unmatched to any gene: 4. There are 15 residues in the CDR3. The CDR3, as DNA: TGTGCCAGCAGATCTACAGGGGGCTATAATTCACCCCTCCACTTT. Translated: CASRSTGGYNSPLHF.

The rearrangement joins TRBV24-1 to TRBJ2-2, with 7 bases that match TRBD1. This CDR3 has 16 amino acids. With V trimmed by 5 bases and J by 2 bases, 7 bases remained unmatched. Germline V gene lookup returns CDR1 KGHDR and CDR2 SFDVKD. CDR3 region: CATSGRRQGNTGELFF. The CDR3 DNA reads as TGTGCCACCAGTGGGAGGAGACAGGGAAACACCGGGGAGCTGTTTTTT.

The V call is TRBV3-1 (or the pseudogene TRBV3-2), the J call TRBJ1-1; D remains unclear. Germline assignment: CDR1 LGHDT and CDR2 YNNKEL (reference sequence). The V end lost 1 base, the J end lost 5 bases, and 5 bases lay between the germline ends. This CDR3 is built from 12 residues. CDR3 protein: CASSQAGTEAFF. The CDR3 coding sequence is TGTGCCAGCAGCCAAGCGGGAACTGAAGCTTTCTTT.

This clone appeared a few times. The CDR3 spells CAISEGETPGGQPQHF. The DNA for the CDR3 is TGTGCCATCAGTGAGGGGGAGACCCCGGGAGGTCAGCCCCAGCATTTT. The V and J genes are TRBV10-3 and TRBJ1-5; no clear D gene. The CDR3 totals 16 residues. Deletions cut 2 bases from V and 6 bases from J, with 17 bases between. Germline CDR1 and CDR2: ENHRY and SYGVKD.

The chain uses TRBV18 and TRBJ2-1; possibly TRBD2 for D (6 bases). This CDR3 comprises 17 residues. From germline, CDR1 is KGHSH and CDR2 LQKENI. V dropped 3 bases and J dropped 7 bases, with 22 bases sitting between them. The CDR3 region has the DNA TGTGCCAGCTCACCTCTAAAGGGCGGAGGGGATAGAAATGAGCAGTTCTTC. Encoded protein: CASSPLKGGGDRNEQFF. The full variable domain, its missing parts supplied by reference TRBV18 and TRBJ2-1, is NAGVMQNPRHLVRRRGQEARLRCSPMKGHSHVYWYRQLPEEGLKFMVYLQKENIIDESGMPKERFSAEFPKEGPSILRIQQVVRGDSAAYFCASSPLKGGGDRNEQFFGPGTRLTVL.

This chain links TRBV7-8 with TRBJ2-3; TRBD2 matches 8 bases. The ends lost 3 bases at V and 0 bases at J; junction bases unmatched: 2. The CDR3 spans 15 residues. Germline loops: CDR1 SGHVS, CDR2 FQNEAQ. The CDR3 nucleotides are TGTGCCAGCAGCTTCCCGGGGGGGAGCACAGATACGCAGTATTTT. Its translation: CASSFPGGSTDTQYF.

The V call is TRBV19, the J call TRBJ2-3, with 10 bases aligning to TRBD2. The ends lost 0 bases at V and 4 bases at J; junction bases unmatched: 7. Germline values: CDR1 LNHDA, CDR2 SQIVND (reference sequence). The CDR3 runs 17 residues. CDR3 protein: CASSIEDLAGVADTQYF. The CDR3 DNA is TGTGCCAGTAGTATAGAAGACCTAGCGGGAGTTGCAGATACGCAGTATTTT.

The chain uses TRBV5-3 and TRBJ2-1, with 7 bases matching TRBD1. TRBV5-3 is an ORF; its function is uncertain. Trimming removed 1 base from V and 7 bases from J; junction bases left unmatched: 11. The CDR3 has 16 amino acids. CDR3 nucleotide sequence: TGTGCCAGAAGCTTGTCCCTCTGGACAGGTGTAAATGAGCAGTTCTTC. It specifies CARSLSLWTGVNEQFF.

J is TRBJ1-6 and V is TRBV13, with TRBD1 as a possible D gene (5 bases). Trimming removed 5 bases from V and 6 bases from J, with 11 bases in between. The CDR3 consists of 14 residues. Germline V lookup: CDR1 PRHDT, CDR2 FYEKMQ (reference sequence). The CDR3 sequence: CASSPPGLNSPLHF. CDR3 coding DNA: TGTGCCAGCAGCCCTCCGGGACTTAATTCACCCCTCCACTTT.

This clone was counted ten times or more. V and J are TRBV6-5 and TRBJ1-1, with D possibly matching TRBD1 (6 bases). The germline gives CDR1 MNHEY, CDR2 SVGAGI. Trimming left V 5 bases short and J 4 bases short, with 14 bases between. The CDR3 covers 14 residues. The CDR3 DNA reads as TGTGCCAGCAGTCCGACAGGATCGGTCACTGAAGCTTTCTTT. It codes for CASSPTGSVTEAFF.

V is TRBV5-5 and J is TRBJ2-1; the D is unclear. V shed 0 bases and J shed 4 bases, with 11 bases lying between them. CDR1 and CDR2 (germline): SGHKS, YYEKEE (reference sequence). The CDR3 sequence is 15 residues long. The CDR3 sequence: CASSLAKSYYNEQFF. CDR3 nucleotides: TGTGCCAGCAGCTTGGCGAAAAGCTATTACAATGAGCAGTTCTTC.

V is TRBV7-9 and J is TRBJ1-1; D is unresolved. Germline V gene lookup returns CDR1 SEHNR and CDR2 FQNEAQ (reference sequence). The CDR3 consists of 10 residues. Trimming removed 5 bases from V and 7 bases from J, with 5 bases in between. CDR3 sequence reads: CASSLNEAFF. CDR3 bases: TGTGCCAGCAGCCTTAATGAAGCTTTCTTT.

The chain links TRBV27 to TRBJ2-3; TRBD2 matches 8 bases. This CDR3 is built from 16 residues. Looked up from germline, CDR1 is MNHEY and CDR2 is SMNVEV (reference sequence). V was clipped by 0 bases and J by 0 bases; unmatched bases: 2. The CDR3 spells CASSLSASGSTDTQYF. The CDR3 DNA reads TGTGCCAGCAGTTTATCGGCTAGCGGGAGCACAGATACGCAGTATTTT.

The chain uses TRBV27 and TRBJ2-4, with D perhaps matching TRBD1 (6 bases). V was trimmed by 6 bases and J by 3 bases, leaving 15 bases between them. CDR1 MNHEY and CDR2 SMNVEV come from the germline V gene (reference sequence). The CDR3 is 15 amino acids. The CDR3 protein is CASSSWGQGKNIQYF. The DNA of the CDR3 is TGTGCCAGCAGCTCGTGGGGGCAAGGCAAAAACATTCAGTACTTC.

This clone came up a few times. The gene calls are TRBV7-9 and TRBJ1-3; 7 bases are shared with TRBD1. After removal of 5 bases from V and 7 bases from J, the junction contained 17 bases not matched to a gene. CDR3 length equals 17 residues. Germline-derived CDR1 and CDR2 are SEHNR and FQNEAQ (reference sequence). The CDR3 coding sequence is TGTGCCAGCAGCCAGATTCCGGGACAGTCCCTTGGGAACACCATATATTTT. Its translation is CASSQIPGQSLGNTIYF.

The chain employs TRBV6-1 and TRBJ1-2, with a weak D call TRBD1 (6 bases). Trimming cost V 3 bases and J 1 base, with 9 bases left between them. This CDR3 is built from 14 residues. From germline, CDR1 is MNHNS and CDR2 SASEGT. This chain's CDR3 is CASSEAGVNYGYTF. CDR3 bases: TGTGCCAGCAGTGAGGCAGGGGTTAACTATGGCTACACCTTC.

This chain connects TRBV27 to TRBJ2-7; TRBD1 is a possible D gene (6 bases). Germline CDR1 reads MNHEY; CDR2 reads SMNVEV (reference sequence). V lost 8 bases, J lost 6 bases, and 17 bases lay in between. This CDR3 comprises 13 residues. CDR3 residues: CASQGRGAGEQYF. For the CDR3, the DNA is TGTGCCAGCCAAGGCAGGGGCGCGGGCGAGCAGTACTTC.

The gene calls are TRBV5-6 and TRBJ2-1; 8 nucleotides align to TRBD2. Germline values: CDR1 SGHDT, CDR2 YYEEEE. The trim removed 0 bases at V and 4 bases at J, leaving 3 bases unmatched. This CDR3 is built from 15 residues. Here the CDR3 reads CASSLDLAGYNEQFF. The CDR3 coding sequence is TGTGCCAGCAGCTTGGATCTAGCGGGTTACAATGAGCAGTTCTTC.

The chain carries TRBV4-1 and TRBJ1-1; 7 bases fit TRBD1. This CDR3 is built from 12 residues. V lost 6 bases, J lost 6 bases, and 4 bases stayed unmatched. CDR1 MGHRA and CDR2 YSYEKL come from the germline V gene. The CDR3 protein is CASSTTGAEAFF. As DNA, the CDR3 is TGCGCCAGCAGTACTACAGGGGCTGAAGCTTTCTTT.

The chain links TRBV7-2 to TRBJ1-1; D ambiguous. The CDR3 covers 14 residues. Trimming cost V 0 bases and J 3 bases, with 8 bases left between them. Germline V gene data show CDR1 as SGHTA and CDR2 as FQGNSA. The DNA for the CDR3 is TGTGCCAGCAGCTTAGCGCCAGGCGACACTGAAGCTTTCTTT. It yields the protein CASSLAPGDTEAFF.

This clone appeared a single time. The chain has TRBV3-1 (or the pseudogene TRBV3-2) and TRBJ1-2; TRBD1 is a possible D gene (6 bases). This CDR3 is built from 16 residues. CDR1 and CDR2 from the germline V gene are LGHDT and YNNKEL (reference sequence). Trimming pared 4 bases from V and 0 bases from J, leaving 15 bases between. The CDR3 DNA is TGTGCCAGCAGCCCATTCGGGACACCTGCTAACTATGGCTACACCTTC. As protein: CASSPFGTPANYGYTF.

This chain joins TRBV12-3 or TRBV12-4 and TRBJ2-7; perhaps TRBD2 as D (6 bases). The CDR3 is 11 amino acids. Trimming took off 8 bases at V and 3 bases at J, with 8 bases between the two ends. The CDR3 loop reads CASGGYYEQYF. DNA for the CDR3: TGTGCCAGCGGGGGGTACTACGAGCAGTACTTC.

V gene TRBV19 combines with J gene TRBJ1-1; perhaps TRBD1 as D (6 bases). Trimming cost V 5 bases and J 1 base, with 8 bases left between them. The CDR3 runs to 13 residues. The germline V gene encodes CDR1 LNHDA and CDR2 SQIVND (reference sequence). CDR3 nucleotide sequence: TGTGCCAGTAGTGTGACAGGGAACACTGAAGCTTTCTTT. Translated, it gives CASSVTGNTEAFF.

V and J are TRBV7-6 and TRBJ2-5; 12 bases align to TRBD2. V lost 5 bases to trimming and J lost 5 bases; unmatched junction nucleotides: 21. The CDR3 length is 20 residues. Germline assignment: CDR1 SGHVS and CDR2 FNYEAQ. The CDR3 sequence: CASSRRRLAGGPRILETQYF. The CDR3 nucleotides are TGTGCCAGCAGCCGGCGGCGTCTAGCGGGGGGGCCGAGGATCTTGGAGACCCAGTACTTC.

The rearrangement links TRBV6-5 to TRBJ1-1; D gene uncertain. V was shortened by 6 bases and J by 0 bases, with 5 bases between the two germline ends. CDR1 and CDR2 (germline): MNHEY, SVGAGI. The CDR3 runs to 12 residues. CDR3 coding DNA: TGTGCCAGCAGACTGATGAACACTGAAGCTTTCTTT. The encoded protein is CASRLMNTEAFF.

This chain connects TRBV4-1 to TRBJ1-1, with D perhaps matching TRBD1 (5 bases). This CDR3 is 15 amino acids long. Trimming pared 5 bases from V and 3 bases from J, leaving 16 bases between. Germline assignment: CDR1 MGHRA and CDR2 YSYEKL. The CDR3, as DNA: TGCGCCAGCAGCTTCGGGCCAACGACAGACACTGAAGCTTTCTTT. The encoded protein is CASSFGPTTDTEAFF.

The rearrangement joins TRBV29-1 to TRBJ1-6; D not certain. V lost 6 bases, J lost 6 bases, and 12 bases lay in between. The CDR3 is 13 amino acids. Germline V gene sequence: CDR1 SQVTM, CDR2 ANQGSEA. In DNA form, the CDR3 reads TGCAGCGTGAGGGCCAGCCTTAATTCACCCCTCCACTTT. Translation: CSVRASLNSPLHF.

The V call is TRBV5-4, the J call TRBJ1-2; tentative D call: TRBD1 (6 bases). Germline loops: CDR1 SGHNT, CDR2 YYREEE (reference sequence). The CDR3 length is 14 residues. V lost 2 bases and J 4 bases, leaving 12 bases between the germline ends. CDR3 protein: CASSFDRMIYGYTF. In nucleotides, the CDR3 is TGTGCCAGCAGCTTCGACAGGATGATCTATGGCTACACCTTC.